Reported below is one TCR beta chain. In the original analysis: Reference gene primer amplification yielded estimated nucleated cell counts. This table comes from immunoSEQ multiplex PCR, and its TCRdb copy is limited to in-frame clones, with some not included. Clone size and the V and J calls come from that table; the DNA yielded D and trimming. The sample has some 48,000 clones; 70% to 90% are singletons. These data originate in a study of blood T cell repertoires in COVID-19. The CDR3 has 13 amino acids. Germline-derived CDR1 and CDR2 are SGHNT and YYREEE (reference sequence). Trimming cost V 4 bases and J 13 bases; bases outside gene matches: 9.

Sequenced input: peripheral blood. The chain couples TRBV5-4 to TRBJ2-3, with TRBD2 matching 10 bases. This receptor was identified in a human donor in a cohort sampled during active COVID-19. CDR3 loop: CASSASSGGAKYF. In DNA form, the CDR3 reads TGTGCCAGCAGCGCCTCCAGCGGGGGGGCGAAGTATTTT. The whole variable domain, remainder taken from reference TRBV5-4 and TRBJ2-3, is ETGVTQSPTHLIKTRGQQVTLRCSSQSGHNTVSWYQQALGQGPQFIFQYYREEENGRGNFPPRFSGLQFPNYSSELNVNALELDDSALYLCASSASSGGAKYFGPGTRLTVL.